The sequence of this T cell receptor beta chain was determined in a study of CXCR3-negative and CXCR3-positive naive CD8 T cells. In preparing the TRB cDNA libraries, 5' RACE with UMI labels was used. Reanalyzing the 5' RACE reads, TCRdb keeps one entry per CDR3 protein, without DNA. The sample's table shows about 40,000 distinct CDR3 sequences. The CDR3 runs to 14 residues. CDR1 SGHRS and CDR2 YFSETQ come from the germline V gene. This receptor was taken from a human donor in good health. Some clones in this sample may be carry-over from other donors' samples. The V gene is TRBV5-1, the J gene TRBJ2-7; without DNA, the TCRdb call of TRBD2 cannot be checked. Input material: memory CD8+ T cells from blood. CDR3 region: CASSLSSGGGEQYF.